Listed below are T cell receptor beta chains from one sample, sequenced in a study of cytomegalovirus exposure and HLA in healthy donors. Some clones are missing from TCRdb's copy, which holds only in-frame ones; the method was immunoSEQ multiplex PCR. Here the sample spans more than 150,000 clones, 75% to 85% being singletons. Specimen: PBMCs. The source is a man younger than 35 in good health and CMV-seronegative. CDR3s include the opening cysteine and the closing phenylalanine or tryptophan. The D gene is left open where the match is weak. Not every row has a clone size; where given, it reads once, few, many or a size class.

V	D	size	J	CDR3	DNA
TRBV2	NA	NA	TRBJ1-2	CASRVRGGNYGYTF	TGTGCCAGCAGGGTTCGCGGAGGAAACTATGGCTACACCTTC
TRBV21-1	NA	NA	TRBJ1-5	CASSKNQVKRHNQPQHF	TGTGCCAGCAGCAAAAATCAGGTGAAACGGCACAATCAGCCCCAGCATTTT
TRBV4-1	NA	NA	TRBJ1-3	CASSPRTRDSGNTIYF	TGCGCCAGCAGTCCCCGGACCCGGGACTCTGGAAACACCATATATTTT
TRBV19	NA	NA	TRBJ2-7	CASSIGFELYEQYF	TGTGCCAGTAGTATCGGTTTCGAGTTGTACGAGCAGTACTTC
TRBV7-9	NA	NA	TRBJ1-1	CASSLPVDTEAFF	TGTGCCAGCAGCTTACCCGTTGACACTGAAGCTTTCTTT
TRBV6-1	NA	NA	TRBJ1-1	CASKEGSYTEAFF	TGTGCCTCTAAGGAGGGAAGTTACACTGAAGCTTTCTTT
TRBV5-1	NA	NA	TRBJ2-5	CASSFMAQNTQYF	TGCGCCAGCAGCTTCATGGCCCAAAATACCCAGTACTTC
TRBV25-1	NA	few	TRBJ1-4	CASSTPGGGNEKLFF	TGTGCCAGCAGTACCCCGGGGGGCGGTAATGAAAAACTGTTTTTT
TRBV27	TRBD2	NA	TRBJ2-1	CASSPQRGSSYNEQFF	TGTGCCAGCAGTCCCCAGCGGGGGAGCTCCTACAATGAGCAGTTCTTC
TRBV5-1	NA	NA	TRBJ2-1	CASSLYGTKDEQFF	TGCGCCAGCAGCTTGTACGGGACAAAAGATGAGCAGTTCTTC
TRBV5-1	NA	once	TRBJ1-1	CASSLSSVNTEAFF	TGCGCCAGCAGCTTGTCTTCGGTGAACACTGAAGCTTTCTTT
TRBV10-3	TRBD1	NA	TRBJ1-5	CASWTGGGQPQHF	TGTGCCAGCTGGACAGGGGGCGGTCAGCCCCAGCATTTT
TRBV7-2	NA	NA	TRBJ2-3	CASTKNQLSLADTQYF	TGTGCCAGCACCAAAAACCAGCTGTCCCTAGCAGATACGCAGTATTTT
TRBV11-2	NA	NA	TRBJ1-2	CASSLEAGHYGYTF	TGTGCCAGCAGCTTAGAGGCAGGTCACTATGGCTACACCTTC
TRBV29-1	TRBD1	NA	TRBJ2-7	CSGGQGVSYEQYF	TGCAGCGGTGGACAGGGGGTGTCCTACGAGCAGTACTTC
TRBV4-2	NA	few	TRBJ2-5	CASSQVEVAYQETQYF	TGTGCCAGCAGCCAAGTCGAGGTGGCATACCAAGAGACCCAGTACTTC
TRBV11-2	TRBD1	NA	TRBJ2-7	CASSLGQGGLFYEQYF	TGTGCCAGCAGCTTGGGACAGGGAGGCCTTTTCTACGAGCAGTACTTC
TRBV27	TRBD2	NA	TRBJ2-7	CASSFNGGRLDEQYF	TGTGCCAGCAGTTTCAATGGCGGGAGGCTTGACGAGCAGTACTTC
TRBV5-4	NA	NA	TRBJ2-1	CASSFSPGNEQFF	TGTGCCAGCAGCTTCTCCCCAGGGAATGAGCAGTTCTTC
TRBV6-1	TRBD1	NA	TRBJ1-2	CASSRTGVGYGYTF	TGTGCCAGCAGTCGGACAGGGGTGGGGTATGGCTACACCTTC
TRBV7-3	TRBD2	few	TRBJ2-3	CASSLTLSSGRTDTQYF	TGTGCCAGCAGCTTAACGTTGAGTAGCGGGAGAACTGATACGCAGTATTTT
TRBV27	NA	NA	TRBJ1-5	CASSKRGSVFQPQHF	TGTGCCAGCAGTAAAAGGGGGTCGGTTTTTCAGCCCCAGCATTTT
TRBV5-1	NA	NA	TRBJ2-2	CASSRDGANTGELFF	TGCGCCAGCAGCCGAGATGGAGCGAACACCGGGGAGCTGTTTTTT
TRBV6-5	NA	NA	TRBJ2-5	CASSYFGLTQETQYF	TGTGCCAGCAGTTACTTCGGACTCACCCAAGAGACCCAGTACTTC
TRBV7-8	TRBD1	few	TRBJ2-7	CASSRAGQGSYEQYF	TGTGCCAGCAGCCGAGCGGGACAGGGCTCCTACGAGCAGTACTTC
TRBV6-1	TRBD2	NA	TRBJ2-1	CASRVTSGGNEQFF	TGTGCCAGCAGAGTAACTAGCGGGGGGAATGAGCAGTTCTTC
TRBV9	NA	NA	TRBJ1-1	CASSVGLGPIGTEAFF	TGTGCCAGCAGCGTAGGGCTGGGGCCCATAGGCACTGAAGCTTTCTTT
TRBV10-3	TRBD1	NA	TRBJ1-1	CAISERTGDLNTEAFF	TGTGCCATCAGTGAGAGGACAGGGGATTTGAACACTGAAGCTTTCTTT
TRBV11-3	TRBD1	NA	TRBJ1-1	CASSLDGQGAAFF	TGTGCCAGCAGCTTAGATGGGCAGGGGGCGGCTTTCTTT
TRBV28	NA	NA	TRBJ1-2	CASSLSRTIYGYTF	TGTGCCAGCAGTTTATCGAGGACAATCTATGGCTACACCTTC
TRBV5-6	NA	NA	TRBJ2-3	CASSSTGPSTDTQYF	TGTGCCAGCAGCTCGACAGGTCCTAGCACAGATACGCAGTATTTT
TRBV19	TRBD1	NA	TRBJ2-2	CASSPRQGMGAGELFF	TGTGCCAGTAGTCCTCGACAGGGGATGGGAGCCGGGGAGCTGTTTTTT
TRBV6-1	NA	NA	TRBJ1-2	CASSDAPGDGYTF	TGTGCCAGCAGTGACGCGCCAGGCGATGGCTACACCTTC
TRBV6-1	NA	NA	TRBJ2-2	CASSGQRYTGELFF	TGTGCCAGCAGTGGCCAGCGGTACACCGGGGAGCTGTTTTTT
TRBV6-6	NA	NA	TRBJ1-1	CASIATRGREAFF	TGTGCCAGCATTGCCACACGGGGTAGGGAAGCTTTCTTT
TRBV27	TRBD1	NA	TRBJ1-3	CASRGTGGGNTIYF	TGTGCCAGCAGAGGTACAGGGGGCGGAAACACCATATATTTT
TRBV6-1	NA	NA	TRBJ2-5	CASMNRAIFQETQYF	TGTGCCAGCATGAACAGGGCCATCTTCCAAGAGACCCAGTACTTC
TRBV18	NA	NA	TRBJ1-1	CASSPDDFEAFF	TGTGCCAGCTCACCCGACGACTTTGAAGCTTTCTTT
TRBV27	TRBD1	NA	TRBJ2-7	CASSFGTGSYEQYF	TGTGCCAGCAGTTTCGGGACAGGCTCCTACGAGCAGTACTTC
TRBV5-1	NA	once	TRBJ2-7	CASSLAQTYEQYF	TGCGCCAGCAGCTTGGCACAGACCTACGAGCAGTACTTC
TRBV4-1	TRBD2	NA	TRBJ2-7	CASSQEAGSPYEQYF	TGCGCCAGCAGCCAAGAAGCGGGGTCTCCCTACGAGCAGTACTTC
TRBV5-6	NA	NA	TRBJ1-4	CASSSQGDEKLFF	TGTGCCAGCAGCTCGCAGGGTGACGAAAAACTGTTTTTT
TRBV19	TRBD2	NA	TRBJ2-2	CASTGGGENTGELFF	TGTGCCAGTACTGGGGGGGGAGAGAACACCGGGGAGCTGTTTTTT
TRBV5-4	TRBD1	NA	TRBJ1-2	CASSADREAVSGYTF	TGTGCCAGCAGCGCGGACAGGGAGGCGGTGAGTGGCTACACCTTC
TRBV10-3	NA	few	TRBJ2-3	CAIRGSFSTDTQYF	TGTGCCATCAGGGGGAGTTTTAGCACAGATACGCAGTATTTT
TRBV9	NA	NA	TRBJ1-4	CASSQTGAPNEKLFF	TGTGCCAGCAGCCAGACAGGAGCTCCAAATGAAAAACTGTTTTTT
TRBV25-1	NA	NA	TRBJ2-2	CASSPVNTGELFF	TGTGCCAGCAGTCCCGTAAACACCGGGGAGCTGTTTTTT
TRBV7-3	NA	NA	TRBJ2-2	CASSYLGSGKYTGELFF	TGTGCCAGCAGCTATTTGGGCTCCGGGAAGTACACCGGGGAGCTGTTTTTT
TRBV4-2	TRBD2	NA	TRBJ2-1	CASSQDLGGSRYNEQFF	TGTGCCAGCAGCCAAGATTTAGGCGGGAGTCGTTACAATGAGCAGTTCTTC
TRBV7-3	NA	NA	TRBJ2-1	CASSPRGSSSYNEQFF	TGTGCCAGCAGCCCCCGCGGGTCGAGCTCCTACAATGAGCAGTTCTTC
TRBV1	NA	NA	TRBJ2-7	CTSGKRERGYEQYF	TGCACCAGCGGAAAGCGGGAGAGGGGCTACGAGCAGTACTTC
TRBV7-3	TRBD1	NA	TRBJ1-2	CASSRPSARTGGMTPYGYTF	TGTGCCAGCAGCCGACCCTCAGCAAGGACAGGGGGTATGACCCCCTATGGCTACACCTTC
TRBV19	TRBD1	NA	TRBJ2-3	CASSYTFRGRDTDTQYF	TGTGCCAGTAGCTACACCTTCAGGGGGCGCGACACAGATACGCAGTATTTT
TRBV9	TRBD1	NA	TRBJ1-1	CASSVVGDRGNAFF	TGTGCCAGCAGCGTAGTCGGGGACAGGGGGAATGCTTTCTTT